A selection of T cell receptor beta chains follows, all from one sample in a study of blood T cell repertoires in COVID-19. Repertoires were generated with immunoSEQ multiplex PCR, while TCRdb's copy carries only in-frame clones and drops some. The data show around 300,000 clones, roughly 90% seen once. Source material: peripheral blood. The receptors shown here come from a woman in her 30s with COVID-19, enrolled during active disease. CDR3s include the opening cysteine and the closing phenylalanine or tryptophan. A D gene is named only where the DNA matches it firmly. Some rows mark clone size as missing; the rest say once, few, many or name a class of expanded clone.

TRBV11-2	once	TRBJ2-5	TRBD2	CASSLELAGAATQYF	TGTGCCAGCAGCTTAGAATTGGCGGGAGCCGCGACCCAGTACTTC
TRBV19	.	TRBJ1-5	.	CASSITGWTQPQHF	TGTGCCAGTAGTATTACAGGCTGGACACAGCCCCAGCATTTT
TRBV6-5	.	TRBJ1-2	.	CASSYSEGSGYTF	TGTGCCAGCAGTTACTCGGAGGGCTCCGGCTACACCTTC
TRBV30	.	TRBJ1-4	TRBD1	CAWSSGTGTFNEKLFF	TGTGCCTGGAGTTCCGGGACAGGGACTTTTAATGAAAAACTGTTTTTT
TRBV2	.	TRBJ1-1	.	CATQGYTNTEAFF	TGTGCCACCCAGGGGTACACGAACACTGAAGCTTTCTTT
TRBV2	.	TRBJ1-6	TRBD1	CASRPRGTVHNSPLHF	TGTGCCAGCAGACCTCGGGGGACAGTTCATAATTCACCCCTCCACTTT
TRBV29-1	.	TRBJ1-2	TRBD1	CSVEQGAYGYTF	TGCAGCGTTGAGCAGGGGGCTTACGGCTACACCTTC
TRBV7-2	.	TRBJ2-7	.	CASSLGIAPAYEQYF	TGTGCCAGCAGCTTAGGGATAGCGCCAGCCTACGAGCAGTACTTC
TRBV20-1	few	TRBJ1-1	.	CSARQGSKAFF	TGCAGTGCTAGACAGGGGAGTAAAGCTTTCTTT
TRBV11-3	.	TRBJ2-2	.	CASSSAGANTGELFF	TGTGCCAGCAGCTCCGCCGGGGCGAACACCGGGGAGCTGTTTTTT
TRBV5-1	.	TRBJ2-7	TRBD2	CASSLRPSGSYEQYF	TGCGCCAGCAGCCTGCGGCCTAGCGGTTCCTACGAGCAGTACTTC
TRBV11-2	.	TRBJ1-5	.	CASSLGVVQPQHF	TGTGCCAGCAGCTTAGGCGTGGTACAGCCCCAGCATTTT
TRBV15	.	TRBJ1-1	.	CATSRDLNSMSEAFF	TGTGCCACCAGCAGAGATTTAAACAGCATGTCTGAAGCTTTCTTT
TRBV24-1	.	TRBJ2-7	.	CATSDLDGYEQYF	TGTGCCACCAGTGATTTGGACGGGTACGAGCAGTACTTC
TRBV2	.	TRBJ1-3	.	CASSEIRTISGNTIYF	TGTGCCAGCAGTGAGATCCGGACTATCTCTGGAAACACCATATATTTT
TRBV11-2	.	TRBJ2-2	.	CATTKEGRSGELFF	TGTGCCACTACGAAGGAGGGGAGGTCCGGGGAGCTGTTTTTT
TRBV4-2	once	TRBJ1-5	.	CASSQDQGESNQPQHF	TGTGCCAGCAGCCAAGATCAGGGTGAGAGCAATCAGCCCCAGCATTTT
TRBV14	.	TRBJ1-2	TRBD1	CASSQDRTGGYGYTF	TGTGCCAGCAGCCAAGACCGAACAGGGGGCTATGGCTACACCTTC
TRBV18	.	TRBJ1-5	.	CASSPVQGNQPQHF	TGTGCCAGCTCACCAGTACAGGGAAATCAGCCCCAGCATTTT
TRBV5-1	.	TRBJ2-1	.	CASSFNPPGSSYNEQFF	TGCGCCAGCAGCTTTAATCCGCCCGGGAGCTCCTACAATGAGCAGTTCTTC
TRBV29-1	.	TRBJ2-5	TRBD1	CSVAGTGKTQETQYF	TGCAGCGTGGCCGGGACAGGCAAAACTCAAGAGACCCAGTACTTC
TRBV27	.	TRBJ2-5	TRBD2	CASSPGLAKKETQYF	TGTGCCAGCAGTCCAGGACTAGCGAAGAAAGAGACCCAGTACTTC
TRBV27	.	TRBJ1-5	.	CASSPWDIHSNQPQHF	TGTGCCAGCAGTCCATGGGACATTCATAGCAATCAGCCCCAGCATTTT
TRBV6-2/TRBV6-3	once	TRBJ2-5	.	CASSHPRQGRETQYF	TGTGCCAGCAGTCACCCCCGCCAGGGAAGGGAGACCCAGTACTTC
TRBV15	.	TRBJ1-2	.	CATSRNYRDGYTF	TGTGCCACCAGCAGAAACTACCGAGATGGCTACACCTTC
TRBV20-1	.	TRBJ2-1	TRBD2	CSASNPSGYSYNEQFF	TGCAGTGCTAGTAACCCTAGCGGGTACTCCTACAATGAGCAGTTCTTC
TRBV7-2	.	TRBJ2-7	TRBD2	CASSFPPGTNSYEQYF	TGTGCCAGCAGCTTTCCACCCGGGACTAACTCCTACGAGCAGTACTTC
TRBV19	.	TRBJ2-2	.	CASSDYSTGELFF	TGTGCCAGTAGTGATTACAGCACCGGGGAGCTGTTTTTT
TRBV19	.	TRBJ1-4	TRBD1	CASVDRADEKLFF	TGTGCCAGTGTGGACAGGGCGGACGAAAAACTGTTTTTT
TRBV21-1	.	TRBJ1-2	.	CASTDANTGNYGYTF	TGTGCCAGCACCGACGCCAATACAGGGAACTATGGCTACACCTTC
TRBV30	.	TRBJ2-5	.	CAWRSMGRGGETQYF	TGTGCCTGGAGATCAATGGGCAGGGGTGGAGAGACCCAGTACTTC
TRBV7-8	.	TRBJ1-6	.	CASSLTALGVNSPLHF	TGTGCCAGCAGCTTAACTGCTCTGGGAGTTAATTCACCCCTCCACTTT
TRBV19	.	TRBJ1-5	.	CASSIETNQPQHF	TGTGCCAGTAGTATAGAGACTAATCAGCCCCAGCATTTT
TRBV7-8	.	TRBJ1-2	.	CASSFGPQGQGEIKPYGYTF	TGTGCCAGCAGCTTCGGTCCCCAAGGGCAGGGTGAAATTAAGCCCTATGGCTACACCTTC
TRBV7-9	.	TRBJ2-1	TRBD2	CASSHNGRFVNEQFF	TGTGCCAGCAGCCATAACGGGAGGTTCGTGAATGAGCAGTTCTTC
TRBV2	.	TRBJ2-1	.	CASRDSLYNEQFF	TGTGCCAGCAGGGACAGCCTCTACAATGAGCAGTTCTTC
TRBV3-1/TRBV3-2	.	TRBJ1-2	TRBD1	CASSQVGQLNYGYTF	TGTGCCAGCAGCCAAGTGGGACAGCTTAACTATGGCTACACCTTC
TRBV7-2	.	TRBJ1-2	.	CASSPWRVGGYTF	TGTGCCAGCAGCCCCTGGCGGGTCGGCGGCTACACCTTC
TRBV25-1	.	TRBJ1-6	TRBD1	CASSGTGFSPLHF	TGTGCCAGCAGTGGGACAGGGTTTTCACCCCTCCACTTT
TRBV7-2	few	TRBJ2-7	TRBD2	CASSPTSGSSYEQYF	TGTGCCAGCAGTCCGACTAGCGGGAGCTCCTACGAGCAGTACTTC
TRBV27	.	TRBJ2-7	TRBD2	CANPSGQVGLAGPYEQYF	TGTGCCAACCCGTCTGGACAGGTAGGACTAGCGGGACCCTACGAGCAGTACTTC
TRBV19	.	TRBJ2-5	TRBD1	CASSPGQGAMQETQYF	TGTGCCAGTAGTCCGGGACAGGGGGCGATGCAAGAGACCCAGTACTTC
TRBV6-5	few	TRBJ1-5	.	CASKSEANQPQHF	TGTGCCAGCAAATCGGAGGCAAATCAGCCCCAGCATTTT
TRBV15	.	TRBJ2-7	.	CATSSGSAYEQYF	TGTGCCACCAGCAGCGGGAGCGCCTACGAGCAGTACTTC
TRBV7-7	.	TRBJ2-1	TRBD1	CASSSLTGSSYNEQFF	TGTGCCAGCAGCTCCTTGACAGGGAGCTCCTACAATGAGCAGTTCTTC
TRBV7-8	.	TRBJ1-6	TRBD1	CASSLNPGQGNSPLHF	TGTGCCAGCAGCTTAAACCCGGGACAGGGGAATTCACCCCTCCACTTT
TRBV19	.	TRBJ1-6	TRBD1	CASSSTGTGGDSPLHF	TGTGCCAGTAGCAGCACCGGGACAGGGGGTGATTCACCCCTCCACTTT
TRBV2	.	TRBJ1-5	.	CASSVEGRNQPQHF	TGTGCCAGCAGTGTCGAGGGGAGGAATCAGCCCCAGCATTTT
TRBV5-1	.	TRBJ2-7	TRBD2	CASSAIAGVPGEQYF	TGCGCCAGCAGCGCCATAGCGGGAGTTCCGGGGGAGCAGTACTTC
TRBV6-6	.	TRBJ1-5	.	CASSFAGGNQPQHF	TGTGCCAGCAGTTTCGCCGGGGGCAATCAGCCCCAGCATTTT
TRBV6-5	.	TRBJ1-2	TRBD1	CASSPGTGTNYGYTF	TGTGCCAGCAGTCCCGGGACAGGGACTAACTATGGCTACACCTTC
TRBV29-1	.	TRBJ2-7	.	CSVVLGEVDEQYF	TGCAGCGTTGTCCTCGGAGAGGTCGACGAGCAGTACTTC
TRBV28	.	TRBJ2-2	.	CASSPPVTGELFF	TGTGCCAGCAGTCCCCCTGTCACCGGGGAGCTGTTTTTT
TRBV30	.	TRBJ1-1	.	CAFNTGTMNTEAFF	TGTGCCTTCAACACCGGGACTATGAACACTGAAGCTTTCTTT
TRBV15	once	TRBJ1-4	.	CATSRDYVTNEKLFF	TGTGCCACCAGCAGGGACTATGTAACTAATGAAAAACTGTTTTTT
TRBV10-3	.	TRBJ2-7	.	CAISESYLMEYEQYF	TGTGCCATCAGTGAGTCGTACCTTATGGAGTACGAGCAGTACTTC
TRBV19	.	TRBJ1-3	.	CASSRPSSGNTIYF	TGTGCCAGTAGCCGACCTAGCTCTGGAAACACCATATATTTT
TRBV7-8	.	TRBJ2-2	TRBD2	CASSPGVAGVGELFF	TGTGCCAGCAGCCCCGGGGTAGCGGGAGTAGGGGAGCTGTTTTTT
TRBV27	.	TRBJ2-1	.	CASRRTVSYNEQFF	TGTGCCAGCAGAAGGACAGTATCCTACAATGAGCAGTTCTTC
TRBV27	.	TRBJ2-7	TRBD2	CASRITSGKVYEQYF	TGTGCCAGCAGGATTACTAGCGGGAAAGTCTACGAGCAGTACTTC